This entry lists 17 T cell receptor beta chains sequenced from one sample in a study of T cell repertoires in cytomegalovirus infection. TCRdb used MiXCR to reprocess the reads, holding one entry per CDR3 protein. Counted here are around 450,000 distinct CDR3 sequences, about 33% occurring once; the ten biggest clones make up approximately 14%. The sequencing input was PBMCs. These receptor sequences come from a human donor in good health (CMV status not recorded). Some clones in this sample may be carry-over from other donors' samples.

A remark on this clonotype: Germline is not matched at one junction end, which may reflect a read error. The chain combines TRBV6-1 with TRBJ1-1; 12 positions match TRBD1. CDR3 length equals 13 residues. In germline, CDR1 is MNHNS, CDR2 SASEGT. The CDR3 loop reads CASTQGQGAPRDF. Here the CDR3 DNA reads TGTGCCAGCACCCAGGGACAGGGGGCCCCGCGGGACTTT.

J is TRBJ2-1 and V is TRBV6-2 or TRBV6-3; tentative D call: TRBD1 (6 bases). V was trimmed by 6 bases and J by 9 bases, leaving 18 bases between them. This CDR3 contains 14 residues. Germline loops: CDR1 MNHEY, CDR2 SVGEGT. The CDR3 loop is CASRAWGLSSEQFF. The CDR3 region has the DNA TGTGCCAGCAGGGCTTGGGGGCTATCCAGTGAGCAGTTCTTC.

The table lists this clonotype with many counts. The V gene is TRBV6-2 or TRBV6-3, the J gene TRBJ1-4; perhaps TRBD1 as D (6 bases). This CDR3 region has 15 residues. Trimming took 4 bases from V and 0 from J, leaving 9 bases between them. In germline, CDR1 is MNHEY, CDR2 SVGEGT. The CDR3 loop is CASSSRGSTNEKLFF. The CDR3 DNA follows: TGTGCCAGCAGTTCCAGGGGCTCAACTAATGAAAAACTGTTTTTT.

This clonotype was recorded a few times. V and J are TRBV12-3 or TRBV12-4 and TRBJ2-7, with 8 bases identical to TRBD2. This CDR3 has 15 amino acids. Trimming removed 3 bases from V and 6 bases from J; junction bases left unmatched: 10. CDR3 sequence (DNA): TGTGCCAGCAGTTTCGGGGGGGCGTTCGGCCTCGAGCAGTACTTC. Amino acid sequence: CASSFGGAFGLEQYF.

This clonotype has ten or more counts. The chain joins TRBV7-2 to TRBJ2-1, with TRBD1 as a possible D gene (5 bases). The CDR3 loop spans 15 amino acids. V was pared by 0 bases and J by 9 bases, with 15 bases between. Germline V gene sequence: CDR1 SGHTA, CDR2 FQGNSA. CDR3 sequence reads: CASSLAKGQVGEQFF. The DNA of the CDR3 is TGTGCCAGCAGCTTAGCGAAGGGGCAGGTCGGTGAGCAGTTCTTC.

This clonotype was seen at least ten times. The genes are TRBV7-9 and TRBJ2-3; 8 bases fit TRBD2. This CDR3 has 16 residues. The junction had 8 bases not matched to a gene; V was cut back by 5 bases and J by 1 base. Germline lookup yields CDR1 SEHNR and CDR2 FQNEAQ (reference sequence). The CDR3 DNA sequence: TGTGCCAGCAGCCCCCGGGGGGGCCTGGGCACAGATACGCAGTATTTT. Amino acid sequence: CASSPRGGLGTDTQYF.

This clonotype was recorded a few times. V is TRBV6-2 or TRBV6-3 and J is TRBJ1-1; tentative D call: TRBD1 (5 bases). CDR1 is MNHEY, CDR2 SVGEGT, per germline. Trimming stripped 2 bases from V and 10 bases from J, with 8 bases between. This CDR3 is 11 amino acids long. The chain's CDR3 is CASSYTGAAFF. CDR3 nucleotide sequence: TGTGCCAGCAGTTACACAGGCGCAGCTTTCTTT.

Details on this clonotype: The junction and the germline gene differ at one end; a read error may be behind it. The genes are TRBV15 and TRBJ1-5, with 10 bases identical to TRBD1. This CDR3 has 18 amino acids. Germline V CDR1 and CDR2: LNHNV, YYDKDF (reference sequence). The CDR3 DNA reads TGTGCCCCCAGCAGAGAGGGGGGGGCCGGGACAGGGGCTCAGCCCCAGCATTTT. This encodes CAPSREGGAGTGAQPQHF.

This clonotype has only a few counts. This chain links TRBV11-2 with TRBJ2-7, with 7 bases lining up with TRBD2. Losses at the gene ends were 4 bases for V and 5 bases for J; bases not matched to a gene: 5. Germline CDR1 reads SGHAT; CDR2 reads FQNNGV. The CDR3 sequence is 13 residues long. CDR3 sequence: CASSSRTRDEQYF. CDR3 sequence (DNA): TGTGCCAGCAGCTCCCGGACTAGGGACGAGCAGTACTTC.

This clonotype was counted between two and nine times. The chain carries TRBV7-9 and TRBJ2-2; possibly TRBD1 for D (6 bases). The germline V and J ends were trimmed by 1 base and 5 bases, with 8 bases remaining between them. This CDR3 has 14 amino acids. CDR1 is SEHNR, CDR2 FQNEAQ, per germline (reference sequence). As DNA, the CDR3 is TGTGCCAGCAGCTTAGGGACAGCTACCGGGGAGCTGTTTTTT. Translated: CASSLGTATGELFF. The variable domain in full, completed from reference TRBV7-9 and TRBJ2-2, reads DTGVSQNPRHKITKRGQNVTFRCDPISEHNRLYWYRQTLGQGPEFLTYFQNEAQLEKSRLLSDRFSAERPKGSFSTLEIQRTEQGDSAMYLCASSLGTATGELFFGEGSRLTVL.

This rearrangement joins TRBV18 to TRBJ2-5, with a possible D match to TRBD1 (5 bases). The V and J ends lost 1 base and 1 base respectively, with 10 bases between them. From germline, CDR1 is KGHSH and CDR2 LQKENI. This CDR3 region has 15 residues. CDR3 coding DNA: TGTGCCAGCTCACCACTCGCACAGGTCCAAGAGACCCAGTACTTC. Translating it yields CASSPLAQVQETQYF. The full variable domain, its missing parts supplied by reference TRBV18 and TRBJ2-5, is NAGVMQNPRHLVRRRGQEARLRCSPMKGHSHVYWYRQLPEEGLKFMVYLQKENIIDESGMPKERFSAEFPKEGPSILRIQQVVRGDSAAYFCASSPLAQVQETQYFGPGTRLLVL.

The chain carries TRBV20-1 and TRBJ2-4; D unclear. Trimming shortened V by 3 bases and J by 0 bases, and 12 bases separated the two germline ends. Germline lookup yields CDR1 DFQATT and CDR2 SNEGSKA (reference sequence). This CDR3 is built from 15 residues. CDR3 nucleotides: TGCAGTGCTAGGGATGGGGATCTAGCCAAAAACATTCAGTACTTC. This codes for CSARDGDLAKNIQYF.

This clonotype has a count of ten or more. The CDR3: CASSSWTGTYGYTF. The CDR3, as DNA: TGTGCCAGCAGTAGCTGGACAGGGACCTATGGCTACACCTTC. The V call is TRBV28, the J call TRBJ1-2; 8 bases are a match to TRBD1. The CDR3 is 14 amino acids. Losses at the gene ends were 5 bases for V and 4 bases for J; bases not matched to a gene: 6. Looked up from germline, CDR1 is MDHEN and CDR2 is SYDVKM.

This clonotype was seen repeatedly, ten times or more. The chain employs TRBV7-8 and TRBJ2-1; D gene uncertain. The V gene lost 5 bases and the J gene lost 6 bases, with 23 bases spanning the gap. The germline gives CDR1 SGHVS, CDR2 FQNEAQ. This CDR3 comprises 17 residues. The CDR3 region is CASSESVIGVALNEQFF. The CDR3 DNA follows: TGTGCCAGCAGCGAAAGCGTGATTGGGGTTGCCCTCAATGAGCAGTTCTTC.

This clonotype was seen ten or more times. The chain recombines TRBV7-2 with TRBJ1-1; D remains unclear. V was cut by 5 bases and J by 1 base, with 11 bases left in between. There are 14 residues in the CDR3. Germline V CDR1 and CDR2: SGHTA, FQGNSA. The CDR3 region is CASSEPLGNTEAFF. CDR3 bases: TGTGCCAGCAGCGAACCGCTTGGGAACACTGAAGCTTTCTTT.

The V gene is TRBV14, the J gene TRBJ2-3; D is possibly TRBD1 (5 bases). Trimming pared 6 bases from V and 2 bases from J, leaving 15 bases between. Looked up from germline, CDR1 is SGHDN and CDR2 is FVKESK. The CDR3 is 15 amino acids. CDR3 loop: CASSTGAVHTDTQYF. The CDR3 DNA reads TGTGCCAGCAGTACTGGGGCGGTCCACACAGATACGCAGTATTTT.

A remark on this clonotype: Compared with germline, one end of the junction differs, possibly owing to a read error. This chain links TRBV19 with TRBJ2-3; TRBD2 matches 7 bases. The germline gives CDR1 LNHDA, CDR2 SQIVND (reference sequence). The CDR3 spans 16 residues. This chain's CDR3 is CVSSIAGRGRTDTQYF. The CDR3 DNA follows: TGTGTCAGTAGTATAGCTGGGCGGGGGAGGACAGATACGCAGTATTTT.